This TCR beta chain derives from a study of control samples from healthy donors and cancer patients. Germline V gene data show CDR1 as SGDLS and CDR2 as YYNGEE. CDR3 length equals 13 residues. J gave up 3 bases and V 4 bases, and 2 bases lay outside the gene matches. Libraries were prepared by immunoSEQ multiplex PCR; TCRdb keeps only in-frame clonotypes and omits some of them. The repertoire consists of around 150,000 clones, with around 96% occurring once and the leading ten covering 8.5%. The chain links TRBV9 to TRBJ1-1, with TRBD1 matching over 8 bases. Sequenced sample: blood. This clonotype was obtained from a woman aged 40 to 55 in good health. As DNA, the CDR3 is TGTGCCAGCAGCCTGGACAGGGACACTGAAGCTTTCTTT. Translating it yields CASSLDRDTEAFF.